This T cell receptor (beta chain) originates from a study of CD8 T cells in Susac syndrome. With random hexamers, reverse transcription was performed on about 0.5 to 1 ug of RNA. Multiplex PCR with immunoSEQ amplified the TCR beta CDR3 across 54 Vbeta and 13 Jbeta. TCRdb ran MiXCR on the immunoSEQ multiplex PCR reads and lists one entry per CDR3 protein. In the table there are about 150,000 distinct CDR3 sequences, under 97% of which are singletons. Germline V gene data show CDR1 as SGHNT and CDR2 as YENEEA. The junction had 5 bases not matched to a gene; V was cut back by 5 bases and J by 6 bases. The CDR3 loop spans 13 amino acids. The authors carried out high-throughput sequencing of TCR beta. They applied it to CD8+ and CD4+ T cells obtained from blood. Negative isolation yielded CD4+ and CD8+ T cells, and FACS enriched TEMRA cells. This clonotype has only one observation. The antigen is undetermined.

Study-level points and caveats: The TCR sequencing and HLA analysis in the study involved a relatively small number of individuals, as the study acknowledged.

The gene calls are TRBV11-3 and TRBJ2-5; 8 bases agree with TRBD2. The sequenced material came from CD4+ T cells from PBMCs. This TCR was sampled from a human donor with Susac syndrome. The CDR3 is CASSLSGGKTQYF. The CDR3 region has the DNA TGTGCCAGCAGCCTGAGCGGGGGAAAGACCCAGTACTTC.